This TCR beta chain stems from a study of blood T cell repertoires in COVID-19. In its sample, this clone was seen once. The CDR3 has 15 residues. The J segment lost 1 base and the V segment lost 4 bases, leaving 6 bases of the junction unmatched. Germline CDR1 MNHEY, CDR2 SVGAGI. The assay was immunoSEQ multiplex PCR, and TCRdb's table has in-frame clones only and misses some. The data contain about 120,000 clones, less than 95% of them singletons. The sequencing sample was made of peripheral blood. J is TRBJ1-2 and V is TRBV6-5; 7 bases align to TRBD1. The receptor was derived from a human donor with active COVID-19. The donor label of this sample is uncertain. CDR3 residues: CASSSTGTVNYGYTF. The CDR3 nucleotides are TGTGCCAGCAGTTCTACCGGGACAGTTAACTATGGCTACACCTTC.